The rows below give T cell receptor beta chains drawn from one sample of a study of preoperative IRX-2 immunotherapy in early breast cancer. Some clones are missing from TCRdb's copy, which holds only in-frame ones; the method was immunoSEQ multiplex PCR. The sample gives about 98,000 clones, more than 80% of which show up once; around 2% is in the top ten. The input for sequencing was tumor tissue, taken after IRX-2 immunotherapy. All receptors come from a human donor with breast cancer. The CDR3 runs from the conserved cysteine through the conserved F or W.

>TRBJ2-7|TRBV14
CASSQPYTIWLYEQYF
>TRBJ2-3|TRBV27
CATQGLGDTQYF
>TRBJ2-1|TRBV6-8
CASLPHRGIYNEQFF
>TRBJ2-7|TRBV7-4
CASSLSRAGSPYEQYF
>TRBJ2-3|TRBV29-1
CSVGAGRLTDTQYF
>TRBJ1-1|TRBV25-1
CASSVLTGHLNTEAFF
>TRBJ1-1|TRBV29-1
CSAPGPANTEAFF
>TRBJ1-2|TRBV19
CASSSGVFGYTF
>TRBJ2-7|TRBV19
CASSPGTALSGEQYF
>TRBJ1-1|TRBV5-1
CASSLAISQPGLWNTEAFF
>TRBJ2-5|TRBV6-8
CASSYSIGGQETQYF
>TRBJ1-1|TRBV6-8
CASRLKDLSNTEAFF
>TRBJ2-3|TRBV12-5
CASGAGLAGGPNTQYF
>TRBJ1-5|TRBV19
CASSMSPGTGLQPQHF
>TRBJ2-3|TRBV10-2
CASSQGTGRSDTQYF
>TRBJ2-7|TRBV7-4
CASSLRSGQGFHEQYF
>TRBJ2-7|TRBV30
CAWSVLEHEQYF
>TRBJ1-5|TRBV6-8
CASSYPRQTQHF
>TRBJ2-2|TRBV19
CASSMMIAGDTGELFF
>TRBJ2-7|TRBV10-1
CASSEESGGSYEQYF
>TRBJ1-3|TRBV28
CASIPTGAGNTIYF
>TRBJ1-1|TRBV1
CASSQGTAMNTEAFF
>TRBJ2-7|TRBV19
CASARDRGFYEQYF